The subject of this entry is one T cell receptor (beta chain). The target antigen is unknown. This entry comes from a study of cytomegalovirus exposure and HLA in healthy donors. Study-level background: Earlier, about 180 million T cells were analyzed, and 95 million to 140 million unique TCR beta sequences were found among them. Findings and caveats of the study: TRBV6-2, TRBV6-3 and some other V segments were excluded as indistinguishable. For most TCR beta V segments, an earlier analysis put the productive rate at about 87% or about 30% of the time. The investigators catalogued 150 or so TCR beta chains as cytomegalovirus-associated.

CDR1 and CDR2 (germline): MDHEN, SYDVKM. The CDR3 consists of 15 residues. PCR employed 60 Vbeta and 13 Jbeta primers. Assay used: immunoSEQ multiplex PCR; TCRdb lists only in-frame clones, some missing. The profile shows about 85,000 clones, around 71% of them singletons. The sequence derives from a man aged 25 to 40 in good health and CMV-seronegative. This chain joins TRBV28 and TRBJ2-5, with TRBD1 identical over 7 bases. Matching the DNA end better, TRBJ2-7 makes the J call doubtful. Sequencing input: PBMCs. The CDR3 nucleotides read TGTGCCAGCAGTTTGGCCGGGACAGAAGGATACGAGCAGTACTTC. Protein sequence: CASSLAGTEGYEQYF.